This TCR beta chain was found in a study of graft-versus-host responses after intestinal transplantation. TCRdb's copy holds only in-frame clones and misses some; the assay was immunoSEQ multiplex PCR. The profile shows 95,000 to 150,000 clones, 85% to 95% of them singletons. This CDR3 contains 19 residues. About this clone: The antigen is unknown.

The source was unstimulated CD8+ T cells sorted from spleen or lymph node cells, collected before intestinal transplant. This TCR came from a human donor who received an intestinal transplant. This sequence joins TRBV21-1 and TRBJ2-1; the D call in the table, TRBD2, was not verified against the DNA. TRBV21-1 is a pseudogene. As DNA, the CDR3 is TGTGCCAGCAGCAAGCCGGGGGCCCTAGCGGGAGAGGACTACAATGAGCAGTTCTTC. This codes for CASSKPGALAGEDYNEQFF.